This T cell receptor beta chain was sequenced during a study of CD8+ T cells in alopecia areata. As concerns this clone: Its antigen remains unknown.

Broader study findings: Normal skin's resident alphabeta T cells are also sequenced in scalp samples.

The CDR3 runs to 15 residues. CDR1 is MGHRA, CDR2 YSYEKL, per germline. V lost 0 bases, J lost 8 bases, and 2 bases stayed unmatched. Following extraction, RNA underwent reverse transcription to cDNA, which served as the sequencing template. Clones were sequenced by immunoSEQ multiplex PCR, and TCRdb holds only the in-frame ones, with some missing. The table records 65,000 to 95,000 clones, roughly half of them present only once. This TCR derives from a human donor with alopecia areata. The rearrangement uses TRBV4-1 and TRBJ2-1; 12 bases agree with TRBD1. The sequenced sample was NKG2D-high CD8+ T cells sorted from blood. In DNA, the CDR3 is TGCGCCAGCAGCCAAGAGGGGACAGGGGGCTATGAGCAGTTCTTC. It encodes CASSQEGTGGYEQFF.